The sequence of this T cell receptor beta chain was determined in a study of CD8+CD57+ T cells in acquired aplastic anemia. The wider study: The DNA of sorted CD4+ and CD8+ cells averaged roughly 3.2 ug.

Using genomic DNA as the template, TCR beta VDJ and CDR3 profiling was carried out. Each CDR3 protein gets one entry after TCRdb re-called the reads with MiXCR. The sample lists just over 450,000 distinct CDR3 sequences; about a third were seen once. Findings and limits, study-wide: The study found no significant CD8+ Simpson's diversity difference between patients and controls. Some 29 shared CD8+ CDR3s appeared highly expressed within patients' immunodominant clones.

About this clonotype itself: Its antigen remains unidentified.

Patients included in sequencing had previously demonstrated CD8+CD57+ cell expansion by flow cytometry. The patients, all of them, had severe acquired aplastic anemia. The CDR3 is 13 residues long. Looked up from germline, CDR1 is SGHTA and CDR2 is FQGTGA. V lost 5 bases, J lost 5 bases, and 12 bases lay in between. The source is a human donor with aplastic anemia. The genes are TRBV7-3 and TRBJ1-1; D may be TRBD1 (6 bases). Sample: sorted CD4+, CD8+, or CD8+CD57+ T cells (not recorded which) from PBMCs. In nucleotides, the CDR3 is TGTGCCAGCAGCCGTCAGGGGTTTACTGAAGCTTTCTTT. Protein product: CASSRQGFTEAFF. Using reference TRBV7-3 and TRBJ1-1 for the parts outside the CDR3, the full variable domain is GAGVSQTPSNKVTEKGKYVELRCDPISGHTALYWYRQSLGQGPEFLIYFQGTGAADDSGLPNDRFFAVRPEGSVSTLKIQRTERGDSAVYLCASSRQGFTEAFFGQGTRLTVV.